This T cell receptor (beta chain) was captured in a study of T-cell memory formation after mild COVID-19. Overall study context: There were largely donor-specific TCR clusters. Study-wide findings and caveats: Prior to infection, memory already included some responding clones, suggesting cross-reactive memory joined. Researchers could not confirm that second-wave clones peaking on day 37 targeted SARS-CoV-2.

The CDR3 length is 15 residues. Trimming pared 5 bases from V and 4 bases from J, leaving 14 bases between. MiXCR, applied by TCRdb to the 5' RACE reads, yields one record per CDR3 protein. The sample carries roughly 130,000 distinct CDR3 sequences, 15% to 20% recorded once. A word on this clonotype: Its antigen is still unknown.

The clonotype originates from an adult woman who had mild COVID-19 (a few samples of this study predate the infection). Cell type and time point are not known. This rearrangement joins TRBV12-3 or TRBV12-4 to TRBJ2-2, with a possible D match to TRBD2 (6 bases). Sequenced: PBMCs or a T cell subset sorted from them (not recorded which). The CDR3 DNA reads TGTGCCAGCAGTCGGACGGGAGAACGCACCGGGGAGCTGTTTTTT. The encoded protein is CASSRTGERTGELFF.